This TCR beta chain originates from a study of blood T cell repertoires in COVID-19. Across the study: Sites in the United States, Italy and Spain provided acute and convalescent COVID-19 samples. PBMCs, B-cell-depleted T cells, or T cells provided the cDNA or gDNA that made up the material.

Clones were read by immunoSEQ multiplex PCR, and TCRdb kept only the in-frame ones, dropping some. The sample holds about 430,000 clones, approximately 92% seen once. The CDR3 has 13 residues. V shed 3 bases and J 7 bases; nucleotides not matched to a gene: 7. Germline values: CDR1 SGHTS, CDR2 YDEGEE. The chain is built from TRBV5-8 and TRBJ2-7, with TRBD2 matching 7 bases. This TCR was sampled from a man between 25 and 39 years old who had recovered from COVID-19. Source material: PBMCs or T cells enriched from blood (not recorded which). CDR3 nucleotides: TGTGCCAGCAGCTGGAGCGGGATTGGGGAGCAGTACTTC. Amino acid sequence: CASSWSGIGEQYF.